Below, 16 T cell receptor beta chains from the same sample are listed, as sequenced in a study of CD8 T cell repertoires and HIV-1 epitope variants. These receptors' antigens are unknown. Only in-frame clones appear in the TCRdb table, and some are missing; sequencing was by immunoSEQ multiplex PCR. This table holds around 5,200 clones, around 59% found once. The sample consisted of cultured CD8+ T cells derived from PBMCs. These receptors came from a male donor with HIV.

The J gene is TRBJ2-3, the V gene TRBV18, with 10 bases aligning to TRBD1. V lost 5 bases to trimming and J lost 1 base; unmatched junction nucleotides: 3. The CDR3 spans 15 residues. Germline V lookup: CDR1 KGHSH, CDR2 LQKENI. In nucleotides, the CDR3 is TGTGCCAGCTCAGACAGGGGGCGGGGCACAGATACGCAGTATTTT. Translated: CASSDRGRGTDTQYF.

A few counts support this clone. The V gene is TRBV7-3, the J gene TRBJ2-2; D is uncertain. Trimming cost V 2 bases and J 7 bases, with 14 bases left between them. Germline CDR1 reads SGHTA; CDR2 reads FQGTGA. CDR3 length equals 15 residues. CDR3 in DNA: TGTGCCAGCAGCTTAGAAGGGCATGGGGTCGGGGAGCTGTTTTTT. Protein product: CASSLEGHGVGELFF.

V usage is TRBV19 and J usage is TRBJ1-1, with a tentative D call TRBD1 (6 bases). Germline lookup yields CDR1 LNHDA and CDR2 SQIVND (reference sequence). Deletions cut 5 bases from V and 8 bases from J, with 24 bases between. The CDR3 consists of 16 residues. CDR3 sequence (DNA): TGTGCCAGTAGTTTTGCCGGTACAGGGCGGCTCGAAGAAGCTTTCTTT. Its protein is CASSFAGTGRLEEAFF. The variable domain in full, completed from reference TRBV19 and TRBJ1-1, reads DGGITQSPKYLFRKEGQNVTLSCEQNLNHDAMYWYRQDPGQGLRLIYYSQIVNDFQKGDIAEGYSVSREKKESFPLTVTSAQKNPTAFYLCASSFAGTGRLEEAFFGQGTRLTVV.

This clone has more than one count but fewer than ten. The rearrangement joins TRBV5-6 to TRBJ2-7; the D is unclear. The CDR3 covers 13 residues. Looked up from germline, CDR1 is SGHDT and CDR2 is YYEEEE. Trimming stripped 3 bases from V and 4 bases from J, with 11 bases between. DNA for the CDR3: TGTGCCAGCAGCTCGTTACATCTATACGAGCAGTACTTC. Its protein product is CASSSLHLYEQYF.

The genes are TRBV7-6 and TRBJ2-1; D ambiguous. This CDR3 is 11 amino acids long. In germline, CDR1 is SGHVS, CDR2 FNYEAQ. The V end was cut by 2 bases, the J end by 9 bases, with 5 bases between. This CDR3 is CASSLSGEQFF. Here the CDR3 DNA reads TGTGCCAGCAGCTTATCTGGTGAGCAGTTCTTC.

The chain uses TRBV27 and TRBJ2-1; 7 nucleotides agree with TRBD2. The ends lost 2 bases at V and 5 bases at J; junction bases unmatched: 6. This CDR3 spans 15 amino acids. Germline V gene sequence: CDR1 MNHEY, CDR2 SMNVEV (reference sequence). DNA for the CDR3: TGTGCCAGCAGTTTACTGTGGGGGGGAGACAATGAGCAGTTCTTC. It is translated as CASSLLWGGDNEQFF.

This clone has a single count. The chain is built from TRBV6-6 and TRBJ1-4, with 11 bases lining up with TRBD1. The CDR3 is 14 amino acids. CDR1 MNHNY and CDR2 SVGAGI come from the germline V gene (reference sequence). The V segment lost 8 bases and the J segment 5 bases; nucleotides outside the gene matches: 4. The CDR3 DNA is TGTGCCAGCGGACAGGGGGCCTCGAATGAAAAACTGTTTTTT. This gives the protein CASGQGASNEKLFF.

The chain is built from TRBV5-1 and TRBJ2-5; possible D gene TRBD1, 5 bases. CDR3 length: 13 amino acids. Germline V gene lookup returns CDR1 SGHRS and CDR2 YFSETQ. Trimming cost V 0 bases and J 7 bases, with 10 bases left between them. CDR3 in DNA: TGCGCCAGCAGCTTGGAGGGGCAGGGGACCCAGTACTTC. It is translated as CASSLEGQGTQYF.

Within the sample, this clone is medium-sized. CDR3 in DNA: TGTGCCAGTAACGATCGGAGGTGGGGGGGACTAGCGGAAAACATTCAGTACTTC. Its translation is CASNDRRWGGLAENIQYF. This chain links TRBV19 with TRBJ2-4; 11 bases map to TRBD2. This CDR3 contains 18 residues. Germline V gene lookup returns CDR1 LNHDA and CDR2 SQIVND (reference sequence). V shed 7 bases and J 5 bases; nucleotides not matched to a gene: 16. The whole variable domain, filled in from reference TRBV19 and TRBJ2-4, reads DGGITQSPKYLFRKEGQNVTLSCEQNLNHDAMYWYRQDPGQGLRLIYYSQIVNDFQKGDIAEGYSVSREKKESFPLTVTSAQKNPTAFYLCASNDRRWGGLAENIQYFGAGTRLSVL.

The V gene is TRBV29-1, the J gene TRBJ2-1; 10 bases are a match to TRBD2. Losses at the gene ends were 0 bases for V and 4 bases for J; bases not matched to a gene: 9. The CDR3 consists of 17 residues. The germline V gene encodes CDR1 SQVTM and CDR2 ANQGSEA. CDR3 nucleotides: TGCAGCGTTGAAGATTTGGAGCGGGAGGGGAGGTACAATGAGCAGTTCTTC. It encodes CSVEDLEREGRYNEQFF.

The CDR3 loop reads CASSYSKQAYEQYF. The CDR3 DNA reads as TGTGCCAGCAGTTACTCGAAACAAGCCTACGAGCAGTACTTC. The chain links TRBV6-5 to TRBJ2-7; no firm D call. The germline gives CDR1 MNHEY, CDR2 SVGAGI. The CDR3 has 14 residues. V lost 0 bases and J 2 bases, leaving 8 bases between the germline ends.

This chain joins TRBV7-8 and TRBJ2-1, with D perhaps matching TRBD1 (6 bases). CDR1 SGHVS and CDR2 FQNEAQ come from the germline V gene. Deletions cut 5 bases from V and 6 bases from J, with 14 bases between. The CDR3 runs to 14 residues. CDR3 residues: CASSRWDTPNEQFF. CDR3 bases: TGTGCCAGCAGCCGGTGGGACACCCCCAATGAGCAGTTCTTC. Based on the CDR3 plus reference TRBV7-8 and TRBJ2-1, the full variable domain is GAGVSQSPRYKVAKRGQDVALRCDPISGHVSLFWYQQALGQGPEFLTYFQNEAQLDKSGLPSDRFFAERPEGSVSTLKIQRTQQEDSAVYLCASSRWDTPNEQFFGPGTRLTVL.

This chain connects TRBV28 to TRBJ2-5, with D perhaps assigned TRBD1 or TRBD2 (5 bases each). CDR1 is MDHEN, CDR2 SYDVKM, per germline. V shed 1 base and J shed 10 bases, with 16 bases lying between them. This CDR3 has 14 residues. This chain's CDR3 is CASSLSGASWGQYF. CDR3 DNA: TGTGCCAGCAGTTTATCCGGGGCCTCATGGGGCCAGTACTTC.

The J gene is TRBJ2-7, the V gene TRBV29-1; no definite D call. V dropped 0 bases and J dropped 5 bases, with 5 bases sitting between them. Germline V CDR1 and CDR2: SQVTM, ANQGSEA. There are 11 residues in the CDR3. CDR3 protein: CSVEDQNEQYF. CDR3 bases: TGCAGCGTTGAAGATCAGAACGAGCAGTACTTC.

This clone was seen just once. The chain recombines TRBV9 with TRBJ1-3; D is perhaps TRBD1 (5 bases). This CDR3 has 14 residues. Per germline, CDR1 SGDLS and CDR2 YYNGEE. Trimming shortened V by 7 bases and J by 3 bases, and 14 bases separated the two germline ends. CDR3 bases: TGTGCCAGCGACTCGGGGGGACGTGGAAACACCATATATTTT. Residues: CASDSGGRGNTIYF.

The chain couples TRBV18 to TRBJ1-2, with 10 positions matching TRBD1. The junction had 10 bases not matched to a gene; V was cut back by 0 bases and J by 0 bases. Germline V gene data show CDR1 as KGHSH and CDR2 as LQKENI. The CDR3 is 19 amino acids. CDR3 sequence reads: CASSPPDRTGGSSNYGYTF. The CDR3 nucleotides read TGTGCCAGCTCACCACCAGACCGGACAGGGGGTTCTTCTAACTATGGCTACACCTTC.